This T cell receptor beta chain came from a study of blood T cell repertoires in COVID-19. Study in general: Sites across the United States, Italy and Spain contributed samples from acute and convalescent COVID-19. PBMCs, B-cell-depleted T cells, or T cells were the source of the cDNA or gDNA that made up the material.

Germline CDR1 and CDR2: SGDLS and YYNGEE. This CDR3 has 13 residues. Trimming took 2 bases from V and 5 from J; bases not matched to a gene: 4. Sequencing was performed with immunoSEQ multiplex PCR; in TCRdb, only in-frame clones are kept and a portion is missing. The sample carries fewer than 250,000 clones, roughly 86% recorded once. The sequence was obtained from a woman between 40 and 50 years old with acute or convalescent COVID-19. The sequencing input was peripheral blood. This chain joins TRBV9 and TRBJ2-7; 7 bases line up with TRBD2. This CDR3 reads CASSVGGIHEQYF. The CDR3 nucleotides read TGTGCCAGCAGCGTCGGGGGGATCCACGAGCAGTACTTC.